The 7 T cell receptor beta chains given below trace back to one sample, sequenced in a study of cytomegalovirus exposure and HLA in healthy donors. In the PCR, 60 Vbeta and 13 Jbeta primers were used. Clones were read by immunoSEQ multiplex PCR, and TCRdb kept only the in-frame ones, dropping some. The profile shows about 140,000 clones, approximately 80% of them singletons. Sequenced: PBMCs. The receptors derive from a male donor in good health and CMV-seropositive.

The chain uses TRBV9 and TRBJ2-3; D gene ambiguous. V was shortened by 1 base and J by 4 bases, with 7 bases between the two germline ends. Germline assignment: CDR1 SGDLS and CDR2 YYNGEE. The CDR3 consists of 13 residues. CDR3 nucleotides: TGTGCCAGCAGCGTACGCGGAGCAGATACGCAGTATTTT. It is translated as CASSVRGADTQYF.

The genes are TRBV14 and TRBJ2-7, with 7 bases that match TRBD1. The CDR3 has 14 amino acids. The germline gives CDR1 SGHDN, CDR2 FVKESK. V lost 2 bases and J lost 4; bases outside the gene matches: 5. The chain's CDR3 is CASSQYTGVYEQYF. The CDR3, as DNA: TGTGCCAGCAGCCAATACACAGGGGTTTACGAGCAGTACTTC.

In DNA form, the CDR3 reads TGCGCCAGCAGCTTGGATGGGACTAGCGTGGTGTTGGCAGATACGCAGTATTTT. The encoded protein is CASSLDGTSVVLADTQYF. The V call is TRBV5-1, the J call TRBJ2-3; 10 bases align to TRBD2. The germline V gene encodes CDR1 SGHRS and CDR2 YFSETQ. The V and J ends lost 0 bases and 4 bases, in that order; junction bases with no gene match: 11. The CDR3 consists of 18 residues.

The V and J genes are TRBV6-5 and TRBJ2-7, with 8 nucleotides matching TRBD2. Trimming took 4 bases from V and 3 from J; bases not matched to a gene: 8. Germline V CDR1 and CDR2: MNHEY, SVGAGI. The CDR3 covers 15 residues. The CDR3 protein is CASSSLGLVNYEQYF. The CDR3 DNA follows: TGTGCCAGCAGTTCGTTGGGACTAGTAAACTACGAGCAGTACTTC.

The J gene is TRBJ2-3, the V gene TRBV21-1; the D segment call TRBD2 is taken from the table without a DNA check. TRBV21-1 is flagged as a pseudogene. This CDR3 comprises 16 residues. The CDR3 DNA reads TGTGCCAGCAGCCGGAGGGGGGGGACACACACAGATACGCAGTATTTT. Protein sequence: CASSRRGGTHTDTQYF.

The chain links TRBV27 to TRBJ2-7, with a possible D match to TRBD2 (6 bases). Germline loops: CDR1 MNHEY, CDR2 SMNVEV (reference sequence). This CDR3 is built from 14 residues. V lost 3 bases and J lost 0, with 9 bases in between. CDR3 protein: CASSFSGSSYEQYF. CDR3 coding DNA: TGTGCCAGCAGTTTTTCCGGGAGCTCCTACGAGCAGTACTTC.

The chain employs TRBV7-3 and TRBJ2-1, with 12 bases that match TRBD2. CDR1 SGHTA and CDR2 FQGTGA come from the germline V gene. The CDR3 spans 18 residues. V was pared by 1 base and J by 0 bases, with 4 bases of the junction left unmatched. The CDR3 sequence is CASSLMETSGSSYNEQFF. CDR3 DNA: TGTGCCAGCAGCTTAATGGAGACTAGCGGGAGCTCCTACAATGAGCAGTTCTTC.